The 5 T cell receptor beta chains in this list originate from one sample, sequenced in a study of blood T cell repertoires in COVID-19. Sequencing was performed with immunoSEQ multiplex PCR; in TCRdb, only in-frame clones are kept and a portion is missing. The table has 100,000 to 150,000 clones, more than 70% seen once. The sequenced material came from peripheral blood. The receptors originated from a middle-aged man with acute or convalescent COVID-19.

This chain joins TRBV7-2 and TRBJ1-1, with D possibly being TRBD1 (5 bases). Germline V gives CDR1 SGHTA, CDR2 FQGNSA. The CDR3 has 13 residues. Trimming removed 0 bases from V and 8 bases from J, with 10 bases in between. CDR3 DNA: TGTGCCAGCAGCTTAGCGCGCAGGGAAGAAGCTTTCTTT. Its protein is CASSLARREEAFF. The full variable domain, with the rest looked up from reference TRBV7-2 and TRBJ1-1, is GAGVSQSPSNKVTEKGKDVELRCDPISGHTALYWYRQSLGQGLEFLIYFQGNSAPDKSGLPSDRFSAERTGGSVSTLTIQRTQQEDSAVYLCASSLARREEAFFGQGTRLTVV.

The V gene is TRBV7-2, the J gene TRBJ2-3, with a possible D match to TRBD1 (5 bases). The CDR3 spans 15 residues. The V end lost 1 base, the J end lost 1 base, and 9 bases lay between the germline ends. CDR1 is SGHTA, CDR2 FQGNSA, per germline. CDR3 DNA sequence: TGTGCCAGCAGCTTAGTCAGGGCCCGCACAGATACGCAGTATTTT. Translation gives CASSLVRARTDTQYF.

This clone was recorded a few times. The chain combines TRBV6-5 with TRBJ1-1; TRBD1 matches 7 bases. CDR3 size: 15 residues. V trimming: 7 bases; J trimming: 1 base; junction bases outside the gene matches: 9. Germline V gives CDR1 MNHEY, CDR2 SVGAGI. The CDR3 DNA sequence: TGTGCCAGCACTCCCGGAGGACAGGCGAACACTGAAGCTTTCTTT. Protein: CASTPGGQANTEAFF.

This chain's CDR3 is CASSQGASNQPQHF. As DNA, the CDR3 is TGTGCCAGCAGCCAGGGGGCTAGCAATCAGCCCCAGCATTTT. This chain connects TRBV13 to TRBJ1-5, with 8 bases identical to TRBD1. Looked up from germline, CDR1 is PRHDT and CDR2 is FYEKMQ (reference sequence). This CDR3 spans 14 amino acids. J was trimmed by 0 bases and V by 5 bases; bases with no gene match: 0.

The rearrangement links TRBV7-6 to TRBJ1-1; D is unclear. The CDR3 is 16 amino acids. Trimming pared 1 base from V and 5 bases from J, leaving 17 bases between. Germline CDR1 SGHVS, CDR2 FNYEAQ. CDR3 bases: TGTGCCAGCAGCTTAGTGGGCAACTCTGGAGGTACTGAAGCTTTCTTT. This codes for CASSLVGNSGGTEAFF.